The 15 T cell receptor beta chains presented below share a single source sample, sequenced in a study of T-cell memory formation after mild COVID-19 (dated by TCRdb to the early 2020s). The library came from 5' RACE. The sample was run on an Illumina NovaSeq 6000. TCRdb trimmed the raw reads at Q25, called clones with MiXCR and kept productive beta chains. When rows share a CDR3 protein, they turn into one entry using the most common DNA and genes. The sample table contains 250,000 to 300,000 distinct CDR3 sequences; only one count was recorded for around 15% of them. The biggest ten clones account for 22% of the sample. The sequencing sample was made of PBMCs or a T cell subset sorted from them (not recorded which). These receptors were taken from a man aged 18 to 29 who had mild COVID-19 (a few samples of this study predate the infection). The sample titles of this study are shuffled in the database, so cell type and time point are left out; the donor was told from shared clones.

This clonotype was detected many times. This chain uses TRBV7-3 with TRBJ2-7; TRBD2 might be the D (5 bases). Trimming cost V 1 base and J 2 bases, with 12 bases left between them. Germline CDR1 reads SGHTA; CDR2 reads FQGTGA. The CDR3 runs to 15 residues. CDR3 protein: CASSLRRGPPYEQYF. CDR3 nucleotide sequence: TGTGCCAGCAGCTTAAGAAGAGGGCCCCCCTACGAGCAGTACTTC.

V usage is TRBV4-2 and J usage is TRBJ2-5; 10 positions match TRBD2. The CDR3 covers 15 residues. Trimming cost V 3 bases and J 2 bases; bases outside gene matches: 3. CDR1 and CDR2 from the germline V gene are LGHNA and YNFKEQ. CDR3 residues: CASSQYSGGQETQYF. CDR3 nucleotide sequence: TGTGCCAGCAGCCAGTATAGCGGGGGGCAAGAGACCCAGTACTTC.

This clonotype was detected only a few times. DNA for the CDR3: TGTGCCAGCAGTTACTCGGGTGTGTGGGACACTGAAGCTTTCTTT. This gives the protein CASSYSGVWDTEAFF. The chain is built from TRBV6-2 or TRBV6-3 and TRBJ1-1; D gene unclear. This CDR3 region has 15 residues. Trimming cost V 0 bases and J 3 bases, with 11 bases left between them. CDR1 and CDR2 (germline): MNHEY, SVGEGT.

In this sample, this clonotype turned up a few times. The rearrangement joins TRBV6-6 to TRBJ1-2; D might be TRBD1 (5 bases). V was cut by 0 bases and J by 6 bases, with 14 bases left in between. This CDR3 comprises 15 residues. CDR1 and CDR2 from the germline V gene are MNHNY and SVGAGI (reference sequence). CDR3 DNA sequence: TGTGCCAGCAGTTACTCAGCCGGGACGCCAAATGGCTACACCTTC. This translates into CASSYSAGTPNGYTF.

The chain recombines TRBV5-6 with TRBJ2-3; TRBD2 matches 8 bases. With V trimmed by 4 bases and J by 2 bases, 6 bases remained unmatched. CDR1 is SGHDT and CDR2 is YYEEEE in the germline V gene. The CDR3 is made up of 15 amino acids. The CDR3 DNA sequence: TGTGCCAGCAGCCTGATAGCGGGGCCCACAGATACGCAGTATTTT. Residues: CASSLIAGPTDTQYF.

The chain recombines TRBV11-3 with TRBJ2-1; no reliable D call. The V gene's germline CDR1 is SGHNT and CDR2 YENEEA. V gave up 3 bases and J gave up 9 bases, with 12 bases separating them. The CDR3 has 13 amino acids. The CDR3 sequence: CASSFIPEGEQFF. The DNA for the CDR3 is TGTGCCAGCAGCTTTATCCCCGAAGGTGAGCAGTTCTTC. The complete variable domain, with remaining parts taken from reference TRBV11-3 and TRBJ2-1, reads EAGVVQSPRYKIIEKKQPVAFWCNPISGHNTLYWYLQNLGQGPELLIRYENEEAVDDSQLPKDRFSAERLKGVDSTLKIQPAELGDSAVYLCASSFIPEGEQFFGPGTRLTVL.

This clonotype was seen more than once but under ten times. Here the CDR3 reads CASSQSLAGVQETQYF. The CDR3 nucleotides are TGCGCCAGCAGCCAAAGTCTAGCGGGGGTACAAGAGACCCAGTACTTC. This chain joins TRBV5-1 and TRBJ2-5; 10 bases align to TRBD2. This CDR3 is built from 16 residues. Trimming removed 4 bases from V and 2 bases from J; junction bases left unmatched: 8. Germline V CDR1 and CDR2: SGHRS, YFSETQ. Full variable domain (missing parts from reference TRBV5-1 and TRBJ2-5): KAGVTQTPRYLIKTRGQQVTLSCSPISGHRSVSWYQQTPGQGLQFLFEYFSETQRNKGNFPGRFSGRQFSNSRSEMNVSTLELGDSALYLCASSQSLAGVQETQYFGPGTRLLVL.

This clonotype showed up just a few times. For the CDR3, the DNA is TGTGCCAGCAGTTGGGACACAAGCCGGGAGACCCAGTACTTC. As protein: CASSWDTSRETQYF. This rearrangement joins TRBV7-9 to TRBJ2-5; a possible D gene is TRBD1 (6 bases). The germline CDR1 and CDR2 sequences are SEHNR and FQNEAQ (reference sequence). Trimming took off 6 bases at V and 5 bases at J, with 16 bases between the two ends. The CDR3 is made up of 14 amino acids.

This clonotype has a handful of counts. This sequence joins TRBV28 and TRBJ1-5, with no clear D. The CDR3 loop spans 13 amino acids. The ends were cut back, 2 bases at V and 6 bases at J, with 8 bases in the middle. Germline V CDR1 and CDR2: MDHEN, SYDVKM. CDR3 bases: TGTGCCAGCAGTTTAACCGGGAGTCAGCCCCAGCATTTT. Translation: CASSLTGSQPQHF. Drawing the rest from reference TRBV28 and TRBJ1-5, the complete variable domain is DVKVTQSSRYLVKRTGEKVFLECVQDMDHENMFWYRQDPGLGLRLIYFSYDVKMKEKGDIPEGYSVSREKKERFSLILESASTNQTSMYLCASSLTGSQPQHFGDGTRLSIL.

This clonotype was counted many times. The chain employs TRBV7-2 and TRBJ2-1; unclear D gene. Germline-derived CDR1 and CDR2 are SGHTA and FQGNSA. V lost 6 bases and J lost 1, with 13 bases in between. The length of the CDR3 is 15 residues. CDR3 sequence (DNA): TGTGCCAGCAGTTTGGAATCCCAATCCTACAATGAGCAGTTCTTC. It encodes CASSLESQSYNEQFF.

This clonotype was counted ten times or more. CDR3 bases: TGCAGTGCTAGCGAATCTAGGAGGGGCGAGACCCAGTACTTC. It codes for CSASESRRGETQYF. This chain uses TRBV20-1 with TRBJ2-5; perhaps TRBD2 as D (6 bases). CDR3 length equals 14 residues. Trimming took 3 bases from V and 5 from J, leaving 16 bases between them. Germline assignment: CDR1 DFQATT and CDR2 SNEGSKA (reference sequence).

This clonotype was observed a handful of times. The chain links TRBV7-3 to TRBJ1-1, with 8 bases fitting TRBD1. Germline assignment: CDR1 SGHTA and CDR2 FQGTGA. The V segment lost 5 bases and the J segment 0 bases; nucleotides outside the gene matches: 5. The CDR3 contains 15 residues. CDR3 region: CASSPGGSMNTEAFF. The CDR3 DNA follows: TGTGCCAGCAGCCCAGGGGGCTCTATGAACACTGAAGCTTTCTTT. Complete variable domain (other parts from reference TRBV7-3 and TRBJ1-1): GAGVSQTPSNKVTEKGKYVELRCDPISGHTALYWYRQSLGQGPEFLIYFQGTGAADDSGLPNDRFFAVRPEGSVSTLKIQRTERGDSAVYLCASSPGGSMNTEAFFGQGTRLTVV.

The chain is built from TRBV6-6 and TRBJ2-1; D remains unclear. Per the germline V gene, CDR1 is MNHNY and CDR2 is SVGAGI (reference sequence). The CDR3 has 12 residues. V lost 2 bases and J 11 bases, leaving 10 bases between the germline ends. The CDR3 nucleotides read TGTGCCAGCAGTTACGGTCTTGATAAGCAGTTCTTC. This codes for CASSYGLDKQFF.

The genes are TRBV7-8 and TRBJ2-1; 9 bases agree with TRBD1. CDR1 is SGHVS and CDR2 is FQNEAQ in the germline V gene. V gave up 4 bases and J gave up 6 bases; unmatched junction bases: 7. The CDR3 contains 15 residues. The CDR3: CASSSGTGLGNEQFF. As DNA, the CDR3 is TGTGCCAGCAGCTCCGGGACAGGGCTTGGCAATGAGCAGTTCTTC.

This clonotype was picked up a small number of times. The J gene is TRBJ2-1, the V gene TRBV12-5, with 8 bases matching TRBD1. The V segment lost 0 bases and the J segment 1 base; nucleotides outside the gene matches: 5. CDR3 length: 17 amino acids. The germline gives CDR1 LGHNT, CDR2 FRNRAP. For the CDR3, the DNA is TGTGCTAGTGGTTTGGTACTAACAGGGGGTTCCTACAATGAGCAGTTCTTC. Translating it yields CASGLVLTGGSYNEQFF.